This paragraph covers one T cell receptor (beta chain) sequence. Its specificity is not known. This specimen belongs to a study of T cell responses to AZD1222 COVID-19 vaccine. On the study more broadly: The analysis combined second doses at about 4 or about 12 weeks.

Study observations and caveats: Reports indicate that nearly half of spike-specific TCRs are directed at unmutated variant regions. Donors, mostly white British, included more females; clonal diversity was possibly underestimated.

Clones were read by immunoSEQ multiplex PCR, and TCRdb kept only the in-frame ones, dropping some. The table lists around 99,000 clones, around 94% of them singletons. The germline CDR1 and CDR2 sequences are MDHEN and SYDVKM. The V end lost 3 bases, the J end lost 2 bases, and 7 bases lay between the germline ends. The CDR3 loop spans 13 amino acids. The chain couples TRBV28 to TRBJ2-5; no firm D call. This specimen was peripheral blood, taken on day 0 of AZD1222 vaccination. The receptor comes from an adult in good health. The CDR3 region is CASSLSVQETQYF. Here the CDR3 DNA reads TGTGCCAGCAGTTTGTCGGTACAAGAGACCCAGTACTTC. The full variable domain, with the rest looked up from reference TRBV28 and TRBJ2-5, is DVKVTQSSRYLVKRTGEKVFLECVQDMDHENMFWYRQDPGLGLRLIYFSYDVKMKEKGDIPEGYSVSREKKERFSLILESASTNQTSMYLCASSLSVQETQYFGPGTRLLVL.